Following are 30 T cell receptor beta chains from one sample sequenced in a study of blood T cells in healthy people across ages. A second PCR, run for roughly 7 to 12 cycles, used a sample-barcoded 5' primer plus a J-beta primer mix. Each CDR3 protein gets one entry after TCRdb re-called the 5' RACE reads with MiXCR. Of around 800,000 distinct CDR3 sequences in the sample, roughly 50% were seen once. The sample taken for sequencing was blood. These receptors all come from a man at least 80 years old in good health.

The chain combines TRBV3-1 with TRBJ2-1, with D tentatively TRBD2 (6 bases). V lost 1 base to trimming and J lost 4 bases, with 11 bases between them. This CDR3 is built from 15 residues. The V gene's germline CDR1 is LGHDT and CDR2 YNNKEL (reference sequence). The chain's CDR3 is CASSQAGVGYNEQFF. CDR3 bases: TGTGCCAGCAGCCAAGCGGGAGTGGGGTACAATGAGCAGTTCTTC.

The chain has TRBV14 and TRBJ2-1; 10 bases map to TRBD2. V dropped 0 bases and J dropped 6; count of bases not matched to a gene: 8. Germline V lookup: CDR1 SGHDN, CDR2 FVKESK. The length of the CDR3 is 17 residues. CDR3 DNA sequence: TGTGCCAGCAGCCAAGATGGTCGGACTAGCGGACCCAATGAGCAGTTCTTC. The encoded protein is CASSQDGRTSGPNEQFF.

The CDR3 reads CATSDGTGLGQPQHF. Here the CDR3 DNA reads TGTGCCACCAGTGATGGAACAGGGCTAGGCCAGCCCCAGCATTTT. The chain employs TRBV24-1 and TRBJ1-5, with D perhaps matching TRBD1 (6 bases). V was shortened by 3 bases and J by 7 bases, with 15 bases between the two germline ends. Germline CDR1 and CDR2: KGHDR and SFDVKD. There are 15 residues in the CDR3.

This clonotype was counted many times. CDR3 in DNA: TGTGCCAGCAGCTCCGAACAGGGGGCAGGAGAGACCCAGTACTTC. Residues: CASSSEQGAGETQYF. The chain recombines TRBV11-3 with TRBJ2-5; 9 bases are shared with TRBD1. The CDR3 runs to 15 residues. The V gene end was trimmed by 4 bases and the J gene end by 4 bases; junction bases not matched to a gene: 7. CDR1 SGHNT and CDR2 YENEEA come from the germline V gene.

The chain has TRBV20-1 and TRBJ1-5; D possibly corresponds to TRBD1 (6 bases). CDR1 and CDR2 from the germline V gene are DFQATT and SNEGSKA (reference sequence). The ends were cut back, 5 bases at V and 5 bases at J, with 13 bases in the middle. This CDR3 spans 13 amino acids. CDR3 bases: TGCAGTGCTTTAAAGGCAGGGGATCAGCCCCAGCATTTT. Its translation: CSALKAGDQPQHF.

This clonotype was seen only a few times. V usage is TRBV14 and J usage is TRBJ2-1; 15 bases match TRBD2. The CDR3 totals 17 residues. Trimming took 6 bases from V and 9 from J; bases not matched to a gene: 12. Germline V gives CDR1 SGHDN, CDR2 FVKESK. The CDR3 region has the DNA TGTGCCAGCAGACCCCGAACGGGACTAGCGGGAGGCAGTGAGCAGTTCTTC. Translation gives CASRPRTGLAGGSEQFF.

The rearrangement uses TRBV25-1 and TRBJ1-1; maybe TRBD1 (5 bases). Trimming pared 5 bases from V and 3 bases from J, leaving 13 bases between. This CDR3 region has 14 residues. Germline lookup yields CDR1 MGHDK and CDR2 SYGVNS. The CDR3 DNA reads TGTGCCAGCAGTTCCATGAGCAGGGACACTGAAGCTTTCTTT. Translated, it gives CASSSMSRDTEAFF.

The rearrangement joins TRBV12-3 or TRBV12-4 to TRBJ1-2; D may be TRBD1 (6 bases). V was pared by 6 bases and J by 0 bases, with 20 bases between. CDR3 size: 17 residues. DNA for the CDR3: TGTGCCAGCAGAAACACGGGGGGCAGGACCGCTAACTATGGCTACACCTTC. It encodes CASRNTGGRTANYGYTF.

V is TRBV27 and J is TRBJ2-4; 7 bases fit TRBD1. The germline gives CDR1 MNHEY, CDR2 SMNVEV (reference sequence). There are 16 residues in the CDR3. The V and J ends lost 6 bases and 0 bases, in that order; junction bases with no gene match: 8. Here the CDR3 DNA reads TGTGCCAGCAGAAGGGACAGCCCAATAGCCAAAAACATTCAGTACTTC. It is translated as CASRRDSPIAKNIQYF.

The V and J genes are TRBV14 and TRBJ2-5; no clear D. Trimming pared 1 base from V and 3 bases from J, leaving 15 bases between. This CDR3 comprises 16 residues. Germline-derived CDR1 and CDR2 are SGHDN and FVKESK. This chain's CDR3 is CASSQVFRAREETQYF. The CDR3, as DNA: TGTGCCAGCAGCCAAGTTTTTAGGGCTAGAGAAGAGACCCAGTACTTC. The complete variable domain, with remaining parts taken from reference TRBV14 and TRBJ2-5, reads EAGVTQFPSHSVIEKGQTVTLRCDPISGHDNLYWYRRVMGKEIKFLLHFVKESKQDESGMPNNRFLAERTGGTYSTLKVQPAELEDSGVYFCASSQVFRAREETQYFGPGTRLLVL.

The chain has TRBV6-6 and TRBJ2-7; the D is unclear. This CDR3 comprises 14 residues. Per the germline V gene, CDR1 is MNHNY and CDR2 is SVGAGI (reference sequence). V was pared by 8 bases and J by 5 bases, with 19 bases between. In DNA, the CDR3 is TGTGCCAGCGGGGATCGTGGGTCGTTGAACGAGCAGTACTTC. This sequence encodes CASGDRGSLNEQYF.

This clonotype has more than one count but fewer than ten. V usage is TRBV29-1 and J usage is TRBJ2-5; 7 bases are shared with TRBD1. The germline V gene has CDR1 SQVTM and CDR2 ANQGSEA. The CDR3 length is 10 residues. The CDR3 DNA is TGCGGAGCAGGGGGAGAGACCCAGTACTTC. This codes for CGAGGETQYF.

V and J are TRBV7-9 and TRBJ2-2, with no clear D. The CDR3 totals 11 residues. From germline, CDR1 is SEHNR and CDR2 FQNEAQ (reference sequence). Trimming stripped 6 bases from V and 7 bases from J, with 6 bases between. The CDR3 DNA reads TGTGCCAGCAGGACTGGCGGGGAGCTGTTTTTT. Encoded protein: CASRTGGELFF.

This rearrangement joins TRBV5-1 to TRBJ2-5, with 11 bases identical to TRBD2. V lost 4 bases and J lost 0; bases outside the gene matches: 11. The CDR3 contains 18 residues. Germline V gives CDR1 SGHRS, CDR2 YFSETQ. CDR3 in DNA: TGCGCCAGCAGCCCCGCCGGGACTAGCGGCCCAGACCAAGAGACCCAGTACTTC. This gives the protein CASSPAGTSGPDQETQYF.

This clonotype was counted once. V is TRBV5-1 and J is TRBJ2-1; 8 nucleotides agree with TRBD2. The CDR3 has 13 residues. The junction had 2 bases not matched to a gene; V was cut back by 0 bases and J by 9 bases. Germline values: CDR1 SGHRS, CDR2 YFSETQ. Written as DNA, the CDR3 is TGCGCCAGCAGCTTGGTGGCGGGAGGTGAGCAGTTCTTC. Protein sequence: CASSLVAGGEQFF.

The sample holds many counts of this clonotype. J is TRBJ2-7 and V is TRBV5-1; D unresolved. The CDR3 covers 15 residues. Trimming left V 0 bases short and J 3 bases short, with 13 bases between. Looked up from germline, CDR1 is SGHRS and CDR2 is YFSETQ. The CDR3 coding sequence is TGCGCCAGCAGCTTGGCAGGCGGCCTATTCTACGAGCAGTACTTC. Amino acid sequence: CASSLAGGLFYEQYF.

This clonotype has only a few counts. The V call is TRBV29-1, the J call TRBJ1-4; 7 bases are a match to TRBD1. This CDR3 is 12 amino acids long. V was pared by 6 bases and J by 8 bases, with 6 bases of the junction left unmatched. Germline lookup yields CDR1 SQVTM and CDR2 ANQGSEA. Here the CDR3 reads CSVRQGYEKLFF. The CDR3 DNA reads TGCAGCGTCCGACAGGGTTACGAAAAACTGTTTTTT.

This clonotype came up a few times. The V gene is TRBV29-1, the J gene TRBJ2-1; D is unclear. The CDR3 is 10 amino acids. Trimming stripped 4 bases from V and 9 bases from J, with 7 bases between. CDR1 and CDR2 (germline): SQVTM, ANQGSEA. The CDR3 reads CSVGSGEQFF. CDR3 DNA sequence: TGCAGCGTTGGTTCGGGTGAGCAGTTCTTC.

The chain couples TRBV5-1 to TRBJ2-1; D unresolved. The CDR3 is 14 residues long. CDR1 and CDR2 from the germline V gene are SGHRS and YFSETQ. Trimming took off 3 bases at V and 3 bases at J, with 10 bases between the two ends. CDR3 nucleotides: TGCGCCAGCAGCTCAAAAGGACGCTACAATGAGCAGTTCTTC. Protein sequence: CASSSKGRYNEQFF.

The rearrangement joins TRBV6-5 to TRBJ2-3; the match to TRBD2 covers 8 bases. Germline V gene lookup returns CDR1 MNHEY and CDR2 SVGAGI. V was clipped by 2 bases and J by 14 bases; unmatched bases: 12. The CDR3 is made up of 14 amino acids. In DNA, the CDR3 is TGTGCCAGCAGTTACCAAAACAGCGGGGGATACGCGTATTTT. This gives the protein CASSYQNSGGYAYF.

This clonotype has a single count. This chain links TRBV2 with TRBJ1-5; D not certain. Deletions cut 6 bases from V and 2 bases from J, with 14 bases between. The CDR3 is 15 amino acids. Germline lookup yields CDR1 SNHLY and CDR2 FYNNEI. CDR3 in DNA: TGTGCCAGCAGCGGACTCCTGGCAGGCAATCAGCCCCAGCATTTT. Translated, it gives CASSGLLAGNQPQHF. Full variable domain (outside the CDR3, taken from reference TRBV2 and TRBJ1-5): EPEVTQTPSHQVTQMGQEVILRCVPISNHLYFYWYRQILGQKVEFLVSFYNNEISEKSEIFDDQFSVERPDGSNFTLKIRSTKLEDSAMYFCASSGLLAGNQPQHFGDGTRLSIL.

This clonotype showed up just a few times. CDR3 in amino acids: CASSFGTRWDTQYF. The CDR3, as DNA: TGTGCCAGCAGTTTCGGGACTAGATGGGATACGCAGTATTTT. This chain uses TRBV28 with TRBJ2-3; 8 nucleotides align to TRBD2. CDR1 and CDR2 (germline): MDHEN, SYDVKM. CDR3 length: 14 amino acids. Losses at the gene ends were 3 bases for V and 6 bases for J; bases not matched to a gene: 5. Filled out from reference TRBV28 and TRBJ2-3, the complete variable domain reads DVKVTQSSRYLVKRTGEKVFLECVQDMDHENMFWYRQDPGLGLRLIYFSYDVKMKEKGDIPEGYSVSREKKERFSLILESASTNQTSMYLCASSFGTRWDTQYFGPGTRLTVL.

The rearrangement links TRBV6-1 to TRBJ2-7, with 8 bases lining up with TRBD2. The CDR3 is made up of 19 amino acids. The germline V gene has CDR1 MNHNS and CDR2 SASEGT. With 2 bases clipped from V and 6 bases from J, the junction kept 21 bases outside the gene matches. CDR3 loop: CASSEWAPAGVSGRGEQYF. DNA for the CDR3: TGTGCCAGCAGTGAATGGGCCCCAGCGGGAGTATCCGGCAGGGGCGAGCAGTACTTC.

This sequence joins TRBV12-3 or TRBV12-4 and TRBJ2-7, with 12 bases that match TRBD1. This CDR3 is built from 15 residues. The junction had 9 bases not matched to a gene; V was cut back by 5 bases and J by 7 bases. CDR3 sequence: CASSNRDRGQEEQYF. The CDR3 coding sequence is TGTGCCAGCAGTAACCGGGACAGGGGGCAGGAAGAGCAGTACTTC.

The chain's CDR3 is CASIFHRTYNEQFF. Here the CDR3 DNA reads TGTGCCAGCATTTTTCACAGAACCTACAATGAGCAGTTCTTC. The rearrangement links TRBV2 to TRBJ2-1; D is unclear. Trimming removed 7 bases at V and 2 bases at J, with 12 bases between. There are 14 residues in the CDR3. Germline loops: CDR1 SNHLY, CDR2 FYNNEI.

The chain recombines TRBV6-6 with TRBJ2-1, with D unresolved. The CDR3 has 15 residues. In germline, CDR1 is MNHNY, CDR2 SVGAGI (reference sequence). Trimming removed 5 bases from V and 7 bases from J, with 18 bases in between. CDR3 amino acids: CASSPDGPRLNEQFF. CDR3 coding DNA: TGTGCCAGCAGTCCTGATGGGCCTCGGTTGAATGAGCAGTTCTTC.

As DNA, the CDR3 is TGTGCCAGCAGCACCCGAGCGGGGAGCTCCTACGAGCAGTACTTC. It encodes CASSTRAGSSYEQYF. J is TRBJ2-7 and V is TRBV9; 7 nucleotides match TRBD2. Germline loops: CDR1 SGDLS, CDR2 YYNGEE. The CDR3 sequence is 15 residues long. V gave up 4 bases and J gave up 0 bases; unmatched junction bases: 7.

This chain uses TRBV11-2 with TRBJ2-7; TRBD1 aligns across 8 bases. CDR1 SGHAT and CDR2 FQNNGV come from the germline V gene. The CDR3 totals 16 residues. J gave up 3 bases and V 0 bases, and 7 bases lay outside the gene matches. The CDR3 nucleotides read TGTGCCAGCAGCTTAGAGAGACAGGGGACACTCTACGAGCAGTACTTC. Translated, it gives CASSLERQGTLYEQYF. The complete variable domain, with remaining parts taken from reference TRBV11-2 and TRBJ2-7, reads EAGVAQSPRYKIIEKRQSVAFWCNPISGHATLYWYQQILGQGPKLLIQFQNNGVVDDSQLPKDRFSAERLKGVDSTLKIQPAKLEDSAVYLCASSLERQGTLYEQYFGPGTRLTVT.

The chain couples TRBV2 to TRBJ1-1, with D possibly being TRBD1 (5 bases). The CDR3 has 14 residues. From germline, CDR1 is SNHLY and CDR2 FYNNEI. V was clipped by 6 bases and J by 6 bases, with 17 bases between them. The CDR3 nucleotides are TGTGCCAGCAGAGCCGGGACCACCGTCCCTGAAGCTTTCTTT. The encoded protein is CASRAGTTVPEAFF.

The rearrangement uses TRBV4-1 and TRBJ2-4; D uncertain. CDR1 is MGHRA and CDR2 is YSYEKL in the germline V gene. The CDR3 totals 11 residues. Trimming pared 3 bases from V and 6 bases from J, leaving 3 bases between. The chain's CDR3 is CASSHTNIQYF. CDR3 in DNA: TGCGCCAGCAGCCATACAAACATTCAGTACTTC.